The 25 T cell receptor beta chains presented below share a single source sample, sequenced in a study of CD8+ T cells in alopecia areata. RNA was isolated and reverse transcribed to cDNA, the sequencing template. Method: immunoSEQ multiplex PCR; TCRdb's copy keeps in-frame clones and lacks some. The data show approximately 300,000 clones, with none appearing a single time. Cutaneous lymph node cells were pooled, and they were sorted using CD4, CD8alpha, NKG2D, NKG2ACE and other markers. Material: CD4+ T cells sorted from a lymph node. The receptors here all came from a C3H/HeJ mouse with alopecia areata. The mouse line has the MHC haplotype H2-k.

With regard to this clone: Gene names are mouse gene names. The read comes to an end 4 residues before the CDR3 does, leaving the germline J gene to fill in the end. The rearrangement uses TRBV5 and TRBJ2-2; TRBD2 aligns across 7 bases. The CDR3 has 16 residues. CDR1 and CDR2 (germline): LGHNA, YNLKQL (reference sequence). J gave up 1 base and V 0 bases, and 2 bases lay outside the gene matches. CDR3 residues: CASSQDGGKNTGQLYF. Partial CDR3 DNA: TGTGCCAGCAGCCAAGATGGGGGGAAAAACACCGGG.

In regard to this clone: Gene names and germline refer to mouse. Coverage ceases 4 residues before the CDR3 finishes, and the germline J gene fills in the end. The sample has other DNA sequences that encode this CDR3 too. This chain uses TRBV5 with TRBJ2-7; TRBD2 agrees at 9 bases. The V gene's germline CDR1 is LGHNA and CDR2 YNLKQL (reference sequence). The CDR3 loop spans 14 amino acids. CDR3 sequence: CASSQAGGEYEQYF. CDR3 DNA, as far as it was read: TGTGCCAGCAGCCAAGCTGGGGGGGAATAT.

Regarding this clone: Genes here carry mouse names. The CDR3 is cut off 4 residues early in the read; its end comes from the germline J gene. The sample has other DNA sequences that encode this CDR3 too. This chain uses TRBV13-1 with TRBJ2-2, with 7 bases aligning to TRBD1. The junction had 2 bases not matched to a gene; V was cut back by 7 bases and J by 2 bases. Germline loops: CDR1 NSHNY, CDR2 SYGAGN. This CDR3 contains 13 residues. The CDR3 reads CASVDRNTGQLYF. CDR3 DNA, as far as it was read: TGTGCCAGCGTGGACAGGAACACCGGG.

This clone has a handful of counts. All gene names here are mouse names. The read finishes 4 residues shy of the CDR3 end, and the germline J gene is used to complete it. This rearrangement joins TRBV13-2 to TRBJ2-5, with TRBD2 matching over 10 bases. V gave up 1 base and J gave up 1 base; unmatched junction bases: 3. Germline V CDR1 and CDR2: NNHNN, SYGAGS (reference sequence). CDR3 length: 16 residues. The CDR3 sequence is CASGDLGGPYQDTQYF. The covered CDR3 bases are TGTGCCAGCGGTGATCTGGGGGGGCCCTACCAAGAC.

This clone was seen a handful of times. Mouse germline and gene names are used. The CDR3 end falls 4 residues outside the read, so it is completed with the germline J gene. V usage is TRBV1 and J usage is TRBJ2-1, with D possibly matching TRBD1 (6 bases). CDR3 size: 16 residues. The germline gives CDR1 NSQYPW, CDR2 LRSPGD (reference sequence). Trimming removed 0 bases at V and 0 bases at J, with 9 bases between. The part of the CDR3 DNA that was read is TGCACCTGCAGTGCAGATACCAGGGGTAACTATGCT. This gives the protein CTCSADTRGNYA. The whole CDR3 sequence is CTCSADTRGNYAEQFF.

With regard to this clone: Gene names denote mouse genes. With the read ending 4 residues before the CDR3 end, the germline J gene is used to fill in that end. The V and J genes are TRBV19 and TRBJ2-1; perhaps TRBD1 as D (5 bases). This CDR3 region has 15 residues. The V end lost 3 bases, the J end lost 1 base, and 11 bases lay between the germline ends. Germline V gene sequence: CDR1 FNHDT, CDR2 SITEND (reference sequence). Here the CDR3 reads CASSTPDRNYAEQFF. The part of the CDR3 DNA that was read is TGTGCCAGCAGTACCCCTGACAGAAACTATGCT.

This clone was seen only a few times. Germline and genes: mouse. From the germline J gene comes the end of the CDR3, since the read stops 4 residues before it. The chain links TRBV19 to TRBJ2-2, with 7 bases fitting TRBD1. The CDR3 runs to 14 residues. V shed 3 bases, J shed 6 bases, and the junction held 5 bases outside the gene matches. Germline CDR1 is FNHDT and CDR2 is SITEND (reference sequence). This CDR3 is CASSNYRGSGQLYF. The DNA read from the CDR3 is TGTGCCAGCAGTAACTACAGGGGTTCCGGG.

This clone was detected only a few times. The gene symbols are mouse symbols. Read sequence stops 4 residues before the CDR3 end, and the germline J gene provides the missing end. The rearrangement joins TRBV13-1 to TRBJ1-2; TRBD1 matches 10 bases. From germline, CDR1 is NSHNY and CDR2 SYGAGN. Trimming removed 3 bases from V and 4 bases from J; junction bases left unmatched: 6. CDR3 size: 15 residues. The sequenced CDR3 bases are TGTGCCAGCAGTGCTGGGACAGGGGTGATCTCC. Residues: CASSAGTGVIS. The whole CDR3 is CASSAGTGVISDYTF.

This clone was picked up a small number of times. Mouse gene names and germline throughout. Read data end 4 residues before the CDR3 end; the end is taken from the germline J gene. The sample carries other DNA sequences with the same CDR3. The rearrangement uses TRBV5 and TRBJ2-1, with 9 bases identical to TRBD2. CDR3 length: 15 residues. With V trimmed by 1 base and J by 4 bases, 2 bases remained unmatched. Per germline, CDR1 LGHNA and CDR2 YNLKQL (reference sequence). CDR3 DNA, as far as it was read: TGTGCCAGCAGCCAAGCCGGGACTGGGTATGCT. This codes for CASSQAGTGYA. The CDR3 in full is CASSQAGTGYAEQFF.

To note about this clone: The genes are named according to mouse. The read comes to an end 4 residues before the CDR3 does, leaving the germline J gene to fill in the end. The V gene is TRBV13-3, the J gene TRBJ2-1; TRBD2 aligns across 7 bases. CDR1 and CDR2 (germline): NNHDY, SYVADS. Losses at the gene ends were 2 bases for V and 2 bases for J; bases not matched to a gene: 4. This CDR3 has 15 amino acids. The CDR3 here is CASSEPGGDYAEQFF. The sequenced part of the CDR3 DNA is TGTGCCAGCAGTGAGCCTGGGGGAGACTATGCT.

This clone was recorded a few times. Gene names and germline match the mouse. The read finishes 4 residues shy of the CDR3 end, and the germline J gene is used to complete it. This sequence joins TRBV13-1 and TRBJ1-2; 9 positions match TRBD1. CDR1 and CDR2 (germline): NSHNY, SYGAGN. V was pared by 3 bases and J by 0 bases, with 3 bases of the junction left unmatched. The CDR3 spans 15 residues. CDR3 residues: CASSGQGEANSDYTF. The part of the CDR3 DNA that was read is TGTGCCAGCAGTGGACAGGGGGAGGCAAACTCC.

Concerning this clone itself: Genes and germline come from the mouse. The read halts 4 residues ahead of the CDR3 end, with the missing end drawn from the germline J gene. The rearrangement uses TRBV19 and TRBJ2-7; D perhaps matches TRBD2 (6 bases). V shed 6 bases and J shed 3 bases, with 10 bases lying between them. The germline CDR1 and CDR2 sequences are FNHDT and SITEND (reference sequence). CDR3 size: 12 residues. The covered CDR3 bases are TGTGCCAGCAACCTGGGGCTCTAT. The encoded protein is CASNLGLY. The whole CDR3 protein reads CASNLGLYEQYF.

In its sample, this clone was seen a few times. Germline and genes here are mouse. Read data end 4 residues before the CDR3 end; the end is taken from the germline J gene. The chain employs TRBV5 and TRBJ1-1, with 8 bases identical to TRBD1. With 3 bases clipped from V and 0 bases from J, the junction kept 12 bases outside the gene matches. Germline values: CDR1 LGHNA, CDR2 YNLKQL (reference sequence). CDR3 length: 18 amino acids. This chain's CDR3 is CASSHPPRRTGSNTEVFF. Partial CDR3 DNA: TGTGCCAGCAGCCACCCCCCCCGGAGGACAGGGTCAAACACA.

Turning to this clone: Germline and genes here are mouse. The missing CDR3 end, 4 residues past where the read stops, is filled in from the germline J gene. The V and J genes are TRBV5 and TRBJ2-2, with 11 positions matching TRBD1. Trimming removed 3 bases from V and 2 bases from J; junction bases left unmatched: 2. CDR1 is LGHNA, CDR2 YNLKQL, per germline (reference sequence). The CDR3 is 16 amino acids. This chain's CDR3 is CASSQDRGRNTGQLYF. The sequenced part of the CDR3 DNA is TGTGCCAGCAGCCAGGACAGGGGGCGCAACACCGGG.

About this clone: Gene names refer to mouse genes. The read falls 4 residues short of the CDR3 end, and the missing part is taken from the germline J gene. Other DNA sequences in this specimen translate into the identical CDR3. This chain links TRBV19 with TRBJ2-3; D remains unclear. This CDR3 is built from 14 residues. CDR1 is FNHDT and CDR2 is SITEND in the germline V gene (reference sequence). V was trimmed by 1 base and J by 0 bases, leaving 6 bases between them. The covered CDR3 bases are TGTGCCAGCAGTATAACTTCTAGTGCAGAA. This sequence encodes CASSITSSAE. The CDR3 in its entirety is CASSITSSAETLYF.

This clone was observed a few times. The genes and germline here are from mouse. The sequence runs out 4 residues before the end of the CDR3; the remainder is reconstructed from the germline J gene. The chain couples TRBV19 to TRBJ2-5, with a weak D call TRBD1 (7 bases). Trimming left V 6 bases short and J 2 bases short, with 13 bases between. This CDR3 region has 14 residues. Germline V gives CDR1 FNHDT, CDR2 SITEND (reference sequence). The CDR3 protein is CASKRGLVQDTQYF. The covered CDR3 bases are TGTGCCAGCAAGAGGGGGCTAGTCCAAGAC.

This clone was detected only a few times. The genes are named according to mouse. The DNA ends 4 residues before the CDR3 does, and the rest of the CDR3 is filled in from the germline J gene. The chain is built from TRBV29 and TRBJ2-5, with TRBD1 as a possible D gene (5 bases). The germline CDR1 and CDR2 sequences are MSHET and SYDVDS. This CDR3 region has 13 residues. The covered CDR3 bases are TGTGCTAGCAGTTTACAGGGTAGGGAC. Translated: CASSLQGRD. The entire CDR3 reads CASSLQGRDTQYF.

This clone was recorded a few times. Gene names and germline match the mouse. The CDR3 goes on 4 residues after the read ends, and that part is filled in from the germline J gene. V and J are TRBV13-3 and TRBJ2-7; TRBD1 matches 8 bases. The CDR3 covers 14 residues. The germline V gene has CDR1 NNHDY and CDR2 SYVADS. CDR3 amino acids: CASSDMQGADEQYF. Partial CDR3 DNA: TGTGCCAGCAGTGATATGCAGGGGGCTGAT.

A remark on this clone: These gene names are mouse names. Read data end 4 residues before the CDR3 end; the end is taken from the germline J gene. The chain is built from TRBV19 and TRBJ1-1, with D perhaps TRBD1 (6 bases). Germline CDR1 FNHDT, CDR2 SITEND (reference sequence). Trimming took off 3 bases at V and 0 bases at J, with 9 bases between the two ends. This CDR3 contains 14 residues. The sequenced CDR3 bases are TGTGCCAGCAGTACAGGGGTCCCAAACACA. This encodes CASSTGVPNT. The whole CDR3 protein is CASSTGVPNTEVFF.

This clone came up a few times. The genes and germline here are from mouse. The CDR3 is cut off 4 residues early in the read; its end comes from the germline J gene. The J gene is TRBJ2-3, the V gene TRBV13-3; D gene unclear. Germline V gives CDR1 NNHDY, CDR2 SYVADS. The CDR3 sequence is 14 residues long. V gave up 4 bases and J gave up 0 bases, with 9 bases separating them. The DNA read from the CDR3 is TGTGCCAGCAGTCTGACATATAGTGCAGAA. Translating gives CASSLTYSAE. In full, the CDR3 reads CASSLTYSAETLYF.

This clone was recorded a few times. Gene and germline names: mouse. Coverage ceases 4 residues before the CDR3 finishes, and the germline J gene fills in the end. This chain links TRBV13-3 with TRBJ2-7, with D possibly TRBD1 on 6 matching bases. This CDR3 spans 14 amino acids. The V gene lost 2 bases and the J gene lost 0 bases, with 9 bases spanning the gap. Germline V gene data show CDR1 as NNHDY and CDR2 as SYVADS. The CDR3 sequence is CASSDRDISYEQYF. The sequenced part of the CDR3 DNA is TGTGCCAGCAGTGACCGGGACATCTCCTAT.

Concerning this clone: Gene names are the mouse ones. The CDR3 is cut off 3 residues early in the read; its end comes from the germline J gene. Other DNA sequences in this specimen translate into the identical CDR3. This chain uses TRBV19 with TRBJ1-6, with a possible D match to TRBD1 (6 bases). TRBJ1-6 falls under the ORF class, with uncertain function. The CDR3 is made up of 14 amino acids. CDR1 is FNHDT and CDR2 is SITEND in the germline V gene (reference sequence). The V gene lost 5 bases and the J gene lost 3 bases, with 9 bases spanning the gap. The DNA read from the CDR3 is TGTGCCAGCAGCCCGACAGGCTATAATTCGCCC. Translated: CASSPTGYNSP. The CDR3 as a whole reads CASSPTGYNSPLYF.

About this clone itself: The junction does not match germline at one end; this may be a read error. Each gene name is a mouse one. The CDR3 end lies 4 residues beyond the end of the read and is filled in from the germline J gene. V usage is TRBV13-3 and J usage is TRBJ2-2; 10 bases are shared with TRBD2. The CDR3 runs to 17 residues. Germline CDR1 reads NNHDY; CDR2 reads SYVADS. The sequenced CDR3 bases are TGTGCCAGCAGTGAGCCGGACTGGGGGAAAAACCCCGGG. Protein product: CASSEPDWGKNPG. The full CDR3 is CASSEPDWGKNPGQLYF.

This clone was seen a few times. Gene labels here are mouse ones. The read halts 4 residues ahead of the CDR3 end, with the missing end drawn from the germline J gene. J is TRBJ2-1 and V is TRBV13-1; TRBD1 agrees at 7 bases. This CDR3 spans 13 amino acids. Germline trimming cut 8 bases from V and 0 bases from J; bases unmatched to any gene: 2. The V gene's germline CDR1 is NSHNY and CDR2 SYGAGN. Here the CDR3 reads CASGQDNYAEQFF. CDR3 DNA, as far as it was read: TGTGCCAGTGGACAGGATAACTATGCT.

This clone was counted between two and nine times. Mouse gene names apply. The read terminates 4 residues ahead of where the CDR3 ends, so the germline J gene completes it. The chain joins TRBV13-2 to TRBJ2-4; TRBD1 is a possible D gene (6 bases). Trimming took off 3 bases at V and 0 bases at J, with 11 bases between the two ends. There are 15 residues in the CDR3. Germline CDR1 is NNHNN and CDR2 is SYGAGS (reference sequence). The DNA read from the CDR3 is TGTGCCAGCGGTGGTTCGGGACAAAGTCAAAAC. Its protein product is CASGGSGQSQN. The entire CDR3 is CASGGSGQSQNTLYF.